The clone carrying this T cell receptor (beta chain) was counted at least ten times. Its antigen is undetermined. The data are from a study of response to subunit inactivated influenza vaccine. Overall study findings and caveats: Every seasonal influenza vaccination brings in few new T cells, the authors suggested.

The CDR3 totals 13 residues. CDR1 is SGHTA and CDR2 is FQGNSA in the germline V gene. V lost 6 bases, J lost 4 bases, and 10 bases lay in between. TCRdb re-analysed the RT-PCR reads in MiXCR, keeping a single row per CDR3 protein. Of under 950,000 distinct CDR3 sequences listed, approximately 22% were seen once; the top ten hold 10% to 13%. The TCR sequence derives from a man in his fifties or sixties who received an inactivated influenza vaccine. The V and J genes are TRBV7-2 and TRBJ2-1, with no clear D. The source material was PBMCs from blood, sampled about 5 days after vaccination. The CDR3 loop is CASSRDQYNEQFF. CDR3 DNA: TGTGCCAGCAGTCGAGATCAGTACAATGAGCAGTTCTTC.